This T cell receptor (beta chain) is from a study of cytomegalovirus exposure and HLA in healthy donors. Repertoires were generated with immunoSEQ multiplex PCR, while TCRdb's copy carries only in-frame clones and drops some. This table holds about 240,000 clones, approximately 86% found once. This CDR3 spans 15 amino acids. Germline CDR1 is SGHRS and CDR2 is YFSETQ. V lost 0 bases to trimming and J lost 4 bases; unmatched junction nucleotides: 1. The clonotype comes from a woman aged 25 to 39 in good health and CMV-seropositive. This chain links TRBV5-1 with TRBJ2-5; 12 nucleotides match TRBD1. The sequenced material came from PBMCs. The DNA of the CDR3 is TGCGCCAGCAGCTTGGAGGGACAGGGGGCAGAGACCCAGTACTTC. Encoded protein: CASSLEGQGAETQYF. Together with reference TRBV5-1 and TRBJ2-5, the CDR3 gives the full variable domain: KAGVTQTPRYLIKTRGQQVTLSCSPISGHRSVSWYQQTPGQGLQFLFEYFSETQRNKGNFPGRFSGRQFSNSRSEMNVSTLELGDSALYLCASSLEGQGAETQYFGPGTRLLVL.